This TCR beta chain was recovered during a study of T cells in Graves' hyperthyroidism and ophthalmopathy. Overall study: Staff took peripheral blood when the initial diagnosis was made, before any treatment began.

V was pared by 6 bases and J by 0 bases, with 9 bases of the junction left unmatched. The CDR3 spans 16 residues. Germline V gives CDR1 DFQATT, CDR2 SNEGSKA (reference sequence). This clonotype was recorded many times. The TCR beta CDR3 regions underwent amplification using RNA transcripts as the source. The primer set for the first-round RT-PCR of the TCR CDR3 was HTBI. TCRdb re-derived calls from the multiplex PCR reads in MiXCR, one entry per CDR3 protein. The repertoire holds about 210,000 distinct CDR3 sequences, about a sixth seen once, with around 52% in the top ten. This TCR derives from a man aged 50 or older with Graves' hyperthyroidism. The chain has TRBV20-1 and TRBJ2-3; 10 positions agree with TRBD2. Sequencing was done on a sample of blood. CDR3 coding DNA: TGCAGTGCGGTCGGACTAGCGGTTTCTAGCACAGATACGCAGTATTTT. This encodes CSAVGLAVSSTDTQYF.